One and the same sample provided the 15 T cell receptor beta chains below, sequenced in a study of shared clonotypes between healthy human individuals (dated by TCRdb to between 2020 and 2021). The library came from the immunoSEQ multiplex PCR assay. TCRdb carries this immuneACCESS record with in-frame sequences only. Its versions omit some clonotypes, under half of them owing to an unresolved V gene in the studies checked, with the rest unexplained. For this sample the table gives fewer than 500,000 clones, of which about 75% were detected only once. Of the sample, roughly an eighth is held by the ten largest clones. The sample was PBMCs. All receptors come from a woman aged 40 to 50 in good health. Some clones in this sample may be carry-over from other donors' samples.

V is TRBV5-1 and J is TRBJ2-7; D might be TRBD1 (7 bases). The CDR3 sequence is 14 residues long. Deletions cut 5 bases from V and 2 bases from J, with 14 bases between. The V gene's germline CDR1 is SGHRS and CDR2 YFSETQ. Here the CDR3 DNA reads TGCGCCAGCAGGGAGGGGACAGTGACCTACGAGCAGTACTTC. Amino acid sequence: CASREGTVTYEQYF. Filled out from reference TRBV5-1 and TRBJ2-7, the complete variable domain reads KAGVTQTPRYLIKTRGQQVTLSCSPISGHRSVSWYQQTPGQGLQFLFEYFSETQRNKGNFPGRFSGRQFSNSRSEMNVSTLELGDSALYLCASREGTVTYEQYFGPGTRLTVT.

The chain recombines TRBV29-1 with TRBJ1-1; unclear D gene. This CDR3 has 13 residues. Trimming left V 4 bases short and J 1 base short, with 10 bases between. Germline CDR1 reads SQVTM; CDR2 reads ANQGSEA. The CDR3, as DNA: TGCAGCGTTGCTTTCCAGCCGAACACTGAAGCTTTCTTT. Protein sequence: CSVAFQPNTEAFF.

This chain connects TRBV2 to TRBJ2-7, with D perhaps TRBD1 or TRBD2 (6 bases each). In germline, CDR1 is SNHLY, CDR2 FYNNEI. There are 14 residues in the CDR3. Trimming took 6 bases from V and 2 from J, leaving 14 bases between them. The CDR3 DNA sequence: TGTGCCAGCAGGGCGGGACAAGGCCCCTACGAGCAGTACTTC. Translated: CASRAGQGPYEQYF.

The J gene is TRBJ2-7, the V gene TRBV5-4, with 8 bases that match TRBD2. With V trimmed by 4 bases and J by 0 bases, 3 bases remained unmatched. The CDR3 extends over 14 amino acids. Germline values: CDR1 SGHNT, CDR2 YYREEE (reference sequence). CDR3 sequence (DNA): TGTGCCAGCAGCAGTAGCGGGAACTCCTACGAGCAGTACTTC. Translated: CASSSSGNSYEQYF.

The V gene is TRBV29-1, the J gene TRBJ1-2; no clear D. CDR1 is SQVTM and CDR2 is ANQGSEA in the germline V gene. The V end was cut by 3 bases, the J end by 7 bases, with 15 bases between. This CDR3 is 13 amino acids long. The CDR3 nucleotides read TGCAGCGTTGAGCGGCAGGTGGTAGGTGGCTACACCTTC. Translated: CSVERQVVGGYTF.

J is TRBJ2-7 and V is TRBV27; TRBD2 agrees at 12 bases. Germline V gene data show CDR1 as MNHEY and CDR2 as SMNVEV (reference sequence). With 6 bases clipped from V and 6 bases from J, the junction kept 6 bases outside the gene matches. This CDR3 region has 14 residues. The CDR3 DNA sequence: TGTGCCAGCAGGCGACTAGCGGGAGTCGTCGAGCAGTACTTC. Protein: CASRRLAGVVEQYF.

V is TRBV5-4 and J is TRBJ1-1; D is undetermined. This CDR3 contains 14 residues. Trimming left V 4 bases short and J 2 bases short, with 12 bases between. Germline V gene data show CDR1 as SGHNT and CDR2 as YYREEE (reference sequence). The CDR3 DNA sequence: TGTGCCAGCAGCGGCCCCGGCGTTAACACTGAAGCTTTCTTT. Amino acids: CASSGPGVNTEAFF.

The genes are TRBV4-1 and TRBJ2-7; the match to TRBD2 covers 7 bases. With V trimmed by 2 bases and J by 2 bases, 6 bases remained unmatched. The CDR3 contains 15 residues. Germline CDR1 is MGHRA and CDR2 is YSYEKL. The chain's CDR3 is CASSQQTSITYEQYF. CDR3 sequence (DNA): TGCGCCAGCAGCCAACAGACTAGCATCACCTACGAGCAGTACTTC.

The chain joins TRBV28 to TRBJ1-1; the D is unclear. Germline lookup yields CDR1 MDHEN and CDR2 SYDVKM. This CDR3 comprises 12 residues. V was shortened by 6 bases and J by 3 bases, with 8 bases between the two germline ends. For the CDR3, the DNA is TGTGCCAGCAGGACGGGATACACTGAAGCTTTCTTT. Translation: CASRTGYTEAFF. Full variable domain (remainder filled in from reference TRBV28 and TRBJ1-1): DVKVTQSSRYLVKRTGEKVFLECVQDMDHENMFWYRQDPGLGLRLIYFSYDVKMKEKGDIPEGYSVSREKKERFSLILESASTNQTSMYLCASRTGYTEAFFGQGTRLTVV.

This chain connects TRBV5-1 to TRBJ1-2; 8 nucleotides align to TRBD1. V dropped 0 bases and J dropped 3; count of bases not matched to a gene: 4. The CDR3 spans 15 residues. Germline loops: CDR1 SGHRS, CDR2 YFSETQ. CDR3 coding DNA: TGCGCCAGCAGCTTGGAGGCAGGGGGCTACTATGGCTACACCTTC. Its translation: CASSLEAGGYYGYTF. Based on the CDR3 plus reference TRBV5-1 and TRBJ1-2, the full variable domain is KAGVTQTPRYLIKTRGQQVTLSCSPISGHRSVSWYQQTPGQGLQFLFEYFSETQRNKGNFPGRFSGRQFSNSRSEMNVSTLELGDSALYLCASSLEAGGYYGYTFGSGTRLTVV.

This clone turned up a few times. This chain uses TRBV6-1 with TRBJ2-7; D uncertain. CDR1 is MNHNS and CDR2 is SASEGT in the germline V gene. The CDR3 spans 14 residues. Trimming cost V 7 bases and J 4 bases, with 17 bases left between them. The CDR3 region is CASTLDGYWYEQYF. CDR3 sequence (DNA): TGTGCCAGCACCCTCGACGGCTACTGGTACGAGCAGTACTTC.

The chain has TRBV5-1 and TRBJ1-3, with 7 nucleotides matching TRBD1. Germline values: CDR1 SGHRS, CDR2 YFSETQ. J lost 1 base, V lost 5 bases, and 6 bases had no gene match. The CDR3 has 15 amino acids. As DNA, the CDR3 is TGCGCCAGCAGATCGGGACAGCCTTCTGGAAACACCATATATTTT. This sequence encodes CASRSGQPSGNTIYF. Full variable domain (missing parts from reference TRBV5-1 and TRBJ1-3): KAGVTQTPRYLIKTRGQQVTLSCSPISGHRSVSWYQQTPGQGLQFLFEYFSETQRNKGNFPGRFSGRQFSNSRSEMNVSTLELGDSALYLCASRSGQPSGNTIYFGEGSWLTVV.

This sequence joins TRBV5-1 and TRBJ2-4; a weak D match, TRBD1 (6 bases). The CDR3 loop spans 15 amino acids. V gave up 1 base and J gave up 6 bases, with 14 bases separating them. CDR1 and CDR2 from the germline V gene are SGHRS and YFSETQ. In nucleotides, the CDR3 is TGCGCCAGCAGCTTGACCACAGGGTACGGAAACATTCAGTACTTC. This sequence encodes CASSLTTGYGNIQYF. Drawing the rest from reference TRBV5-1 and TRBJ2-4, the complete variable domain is KAGVTQTPRYLIKTRGQQVTLSCSPISGHRSVSWYQQTPGQGLQFLFEYFSETQRNKGNFPGRFSGRQFSNSRSEMNVSTLELGDSALYLCASSLTTGYGNIQYFGAGTRLSVL.

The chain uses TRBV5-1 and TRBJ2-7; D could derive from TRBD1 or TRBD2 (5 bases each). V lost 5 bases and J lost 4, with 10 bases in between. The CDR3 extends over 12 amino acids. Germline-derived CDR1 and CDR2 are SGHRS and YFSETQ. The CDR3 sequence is CASRRDAYEQYF. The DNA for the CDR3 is TGCGCCAGCAGACGGGACGCTTACGAGCAGTACTTC.

The CDR3 loop reads CASSRAVTSGRGEQFF. Here the CDR3 DNA reads TGTGCCAGCAGCAGAGCCGTGACTAGCGGGAGAGGTGAGCAGTTCTTC. The chain recombines TRBV7-9 with TRBJ2-1; 12 positions agree with TRBD2. CDR1 and CDR2 from the germline V gene are SEHNR and FQNEAQ (reference sequence). V gave up 5 bases and J gave up 9 bases; unmatched junction bases: 11. The CDR3 is made up of 16 amino acids.